The rows below give T cell receptor beta chains drawn from one sample of a study of cytomegalovirus exposure and HLA in healthy donors. The table came from immunoSEQ multiplex PCR; TCRdb's copy has only in-frame clones and leaves some out. This sample contains fewer than 150,000 clones. The sequencing input was PBMCs. These receptor sequences come from a woman aged 55-70 years in good health and CMV-seronegative. The CDR3 runs from the conserved cysteine through the conserved F or W. A D gene is named only where the DNA matches it firmly.

>TRBV19|TRBJ2-7|TRBD1
CASSTQTGPYEQYF
TGTGCCAGTAGTACCCAGACAGGGCCCTACGAGCAGTACTTC
>TRBV6-1|TRBJ2-2|-
CASRGAVGTGELFF
TGTGCCAGCAGGGGGGCCGTGGGTACCGGGGAGCTGTTTTTT
>TRBV5-6|TRBJ1-4|TRBD1
CASSGNRGEKLFF
TGTGCCAGCAGCGGAAACAGGGGTGAAAAACTGTTTTTT
>TRBV5-1|TRBJ2-1|-
CASSSGTIGNEQFF
TGCGCCAGCAGCTCCGGGACAATCGGCAATGAGCAGTTCTTC
>TRBV7-3|TRBJ2-2|-
CASSRTVRGNTGELFF
TGTGCCAGCAGTCGAACCGTCAGGGGCAACACCGGGGAGCTGTTTTTT
>TRBV19|TRBJ2-6|-
CASSISRGIPSGANVLTF
TGTGCCAGTAGTATCAGCAGAGGGATCCCTTCTGGGGCCAACGTCCTGACTTTC
>TRBV29-1|TRBJ2-7|-
CSVGRTDTGLLEQYF
TGCAGCGTTGGGCGCACGGACACCGGTTTACTCGAGCAGTACTTC
>TRBV4-1|TRBJ2-7|TRBD2
CASSQDRGGAGAYEQYF
TGCGCCAGCAGCCAAGACCGCGGGGGGGCAGGGGCGTACGAGCAGTACTTC
>TRBV6-1|TRBJ2-1|TRBD2
CAGGRDLQFF
TGTGCCGGAGGGAGGGACTTGCAGTTCTTC
>TRBV7-2|TRBJ1-6|-
CASSRKRLQGPSYNSPLHF
TGTGCCAGCAGCCGCAAGCGATTACAGGGTCCCTCCTATAATTCACCCCTCCACTTT
>TRBV6-5|TRBJ2-1|TRBD2
CASSASGTSYNEQFF
TGTGCCAGCAGTGCTAGCGGGACCTCCTACAATGAGCAGTTCTTC
>TRBV7-9|TRBJ2-5|-
CASSLWLTQETQYF
TGTGCCAGCAGCTTGTGGCTGACACAAGAGACCCAGTACTTC
>TRBV15|TRBJ2-6|-
CATSLLGGLVSGANVLTF
TGTGCCACCAGCCTCCTAGGGGGTTTGGTCTCTGGGGCCAACGTCCTGACTTTC
>TRBV6-5|TRBJ1-1|TRBD1
CASSLTRQGSTEAFF
TGTGCCAGCAGTCTCACTCGACAGGGGTCGACTGAAGCTTTCTTT
>TRBV4-1|TRBJ1-4|-
CASSHNPGLRVREEKLFF
TGCGCCAGCAGCCATAACCCGGGACTGCGAGTCCGGGAGGAAAAACTGTTTTTT
>TRBV27|TRBJ1-2|-
CASSFMPGRFGYTF
TGTGCCAGCAGTTTCATGCCAGGGCGTTTTGGCTACACCTTC
>TRBV19|TRBJ1-5|-
CASSLTGRDQPQHF
TGTGCCAGTAGTTTGACAGGTCGGGATCAGCCCCAGCATTTT
>TRBV6-5|TRBJ2-5|-
CASSLGTTRKTQYF
TGTGCCAGCAGTCTAGGGACAACGAGGAAGACCCAGTACTTC
>TRBV6-6|TRBJ1-5|-
CASSYDSYSNQPQHF
TGTGCCAGCAGTTACGACTCTTATAGCAATCAGCCCCAGCATTTT
>TRBV7-3|TRBJ2-1|-
CASSTRGGAAYNEQFF
TGTGCCAGCAGCACCCGGGGCGGGGCTGCCTACAATGAGCAGTTCTTC
>TRBV29-1|TRBJ2-7|TRBD1
CSVERDRDNEQYF
TGCAGCGTTGAAAGGGACAGGGACAACGAGCAGTACTTC
>TRBV5-1|TRBJ2-5|-
CASSLGGAQETQYF
TGCGCCAGCAGCTTGGGCGGAGCTCAAGAGACCCAGTACTTC
>TRBV7-9|TRBJ1-5|TRBD1
CASSPGQEISNQPQHF
TGTGCCAGCAGCCCCGGACAGGAGATTAGCAATCAGCCCCAGCATTTT
>TRBV5-1|TRBJ2-3|-
CASSHNLDTQYF
TGCGCCAGCAGCCATAACTTGGATACGCAGTATTTT